This TCR beta chain was sequenced for a study of esophageal squamous cell carcinoma under preoperative chemotherapy. Study-wide background: Both tumor-infiltrating lymphocytes and peripheral blood T cells were profiled.

Study results and limitations: Chemotherapy was followed by significantly higher TCR diversity in peripheral T cells only, not tumor-infiltrating lymphocytes.

TCRdb re-called the PCR reads with MiXCR, one entry per CDR3 protein. The data contain about 32,000 distinct CDR3 sequences, less than 65% of them seen just once; the ten biggest clones take up roughly 20%. The time point is: after preoperative PTX-NDP chemotherapy. Germline values: CDR1 SGHTA, CDR2 FQGNSA. This CDR3 contains 14 residues. In the case of this clonotype: Antigen specificity is unknown. One end of the junction does not line up with germline, which may come from a read error.

The chain joins TRBV7-2 to TRBJ2-3; D may match TRBD1 or TRBD2 (5 bases each). The sample here was taken from a patient given preoperative chemotherapy. The clonotype was recovered from a human donor with esophageal squamous cell carcinoma. The donor label of this sample is uncertain. This CDR3 is CGGTGLWAKNMQYF. Here the CDR3 DNA reads TGCGGCGGCACGGGGCTGTGGGCCAAAAACATGCAGTACTTT.